Each of the 23 T cell receptor beta chains below was sequenced from the same sample in a study of blood T cells in healthy people across ages. For the second PCR, which ran for roughly 7 to 11 cycles, a sample-barcoded 5' primer and a J-beta primer mix were used. TCRdb ran MiXCR on the 5' RACE reads and lists one entry per CDR3 protein. The table shows about 780,000 distinct CDR3 sequences, with approximately 59% occurring only once. Sequencing was performed on blood. These receptors were obtained from a man aged 30 to 39 in good health.

This chain connects TRBV4-2 to TRBJ2-3, with 10 bases fitting TRBD2. CDR1 and CDR2 (germline): LGHNA, YNFKEQ. The trim removed 3 bases at V and 6 bases at J, leaving 24 bases unmatched. CDR3 length: 21 residues. The CDR3 DNA follows: TGTGCCAGCAGCCAGGTAACCAGCGGGGGGGCCGTGTCACCACATGGGGATACGCAGTATTTT. Translating it yields CASSQVTSGGAVSPHGDTQYF.

As concerns this clonotype: Mismatch with germline at one junction end may stem from a read error. The rearrangement links TRBV7-2 to TRBJ2-3, with D perhaps matching TRBD1 (6 bases). The germline CDR1 and CDR2 sequences are SGHTA and FQGNSA. CDR3 length: 15 amino acids. CDR3 sequence reads: CACSFTRGNTDTQYF. The CDR3 region has the DNA TGTGCCTGCAGCTTCACCAGGGGCAACACAGATACGCAGTATTTT.

V usage is TRBV6-1 and J usage is TRBJ2-7, with 7 positions matching TRBD1. Germline CDR1 and CDR2: MNHNS and SASEGT. V was pared by 6 bases and J by 0 bases, with 14 bases of the junction left unmatched. The CDR3 extends over 17 amino acids. The CDR3 is CASRLRGQGHPSYEQYF. CDR3 nucleotide sequence: TGTGCCAGCAGGCTTAGGGGGCAGGGACATCCCTCCTACGAGCAGTACTTC.

This clonotype was counted a single time. V is TRBV20-1 and J is TRBJ2-1; no clear D. CDR3 size: 13 residues. Germline CDR1 is DFQATT and CDR2 is SNEGSKA (reference sequence). With 3 bases removed from V and 8 bases from J, the gap between germline ends came to 14 bases. The CDR3 coding sequence is TGCAGTGCTAGTTTCCCAGGCCGGCATGAGCAGTTCTTC. Translation gives CSASFPGRHEQFF.

V and J are TRBV20-1 and TRBJ1-6; D unclear. Trimming shortened V by 3 bases and J by 7 bases, and 10 bases separated the two germline ends. The CDR3 length is 13 residues. The germline V gene encodes CDR1 DFQATT and CDR2 SNEGSKA (reference sequence). The CDR3 DNA reads TGCAGTGCTAGTACCTGGTTCAATTCACCCCTCCACTTT. Its protein product is CSASTWFNSPLHF.

The chain carries TRBV2 and TRBJ1-5, with 7 bases that match TRBD1. This CDR3 has 15 amino acids. V dropped 7 bases and J dropped 0; count of bases not matched to a gene: 6. Germline V gene data show CDR1 as SNHLY and CDR2 as FYNNEI. CDR3 bases: TGTGCCAGCAAAGGACAGGTTAATAGCAATCAGCCCCAGCATTTT. Amino acids: CASKGQVNSNQPQHF.

This clonotype is a singleton in its sample. The chain couples TRBV3-1 to TRBJ1-2; TRBD1 matches 8 bases. Per the germline V gene, CDR1 is LGHDT and CDR2 is YNNKEL (reference sequence). The CDR3 is 16 residues long. V shed 4 bases and J 2 bases; nucleotides not matched to a gene: 9. The CDR3 reads CASSRLGGQENYGYTF. The CDR3 DNA reads as TGTGCCAGCAGCCGGTTAGGGGGACAGGAGAACTATGGCTACACCTTC.

This clonotype occurred many times. The chain joins TRBV5-1 to TRBJ2-7, with D perhaps TRBD1 or TRBD2 (5 bases each). Trimming stripped 4 bases from V and 5 bases from J, with 16 bases between. Germline CDR1 is SGHRS and CDR2 is YFSETQ. The CDR3 loop spans 14 amino acids. In DNA form, the CDR3 reads TGCGCCAGCAGCCCCGGGGACCTAGGCAACGAGCAGTACTTC. This translates into CASSPGDLGNEQYF.

This sequence joins TRBV7-2 and TRBJ2-4, with a weak D call TRBD1 (5 bases). Near its end, the DNA agrees better with TRBJ2-7, so the J call may be wrong. The CDR3 extends over 13 amino acids. Germline-derived CDR1 and CDR2 are SGHTA and FQGNSA. CDR3 in DNA: TGTGCCAGCAGCTTACAGGACATCTACGAGCAGTACTTC. Its translation: CASSLQDIYEQYF.

This rearrangement joins TRBV12-3 or TRBV12-4 to TRBJ2-7; 9 bases agree with TRBD1. The CDR3 extends over 14 amino acids. V lost 6 bases and J lost 4; bases outside the gene matches: 7. CDR3 DNA: TGTGCCAGCAGGGCCGGGACAGGGACGTACGAGCAGTACTTC. This encodes CASRAGTGTYEQYF.

V and J are TRBV4-3 and TRBJ2-1; maybe TRBD1 (5 bases). V was cut by 0 bases and J by 4 bases, with 13 bases left in between. Germline V CDR1 and CDR2: LGHNA, YSLEER. The CDR3 runs 16 residues. The CDR3 protein is CASSQDRSQGYNEQFF. CDR3 DNA sequence: TGCGCCAGCAGCCAAGACCGCAGTCAGGGATACAATGAGCAGTTCTTC.

V usage is TRBV5-6 and J usage is TRBJ2-7; no definite D call. The CDR3 is made up of 14 amino acids. Germline V gene lookup returns CDR1 SGHDT and CDR2 YYEEEE. Trimming took off 3 bases at V and 2 bases at J, with 12 bases between the two ends. The CDR3 DNA follows: TGTGCCAGCAGCTATCGGACGGTTACCTACGAGCAGTACTTC. It yields the protein CASSYRTVTYEQYF.

J is TRBJ2-3 and V is TRBV4-2, with TRBD2 as a possible D gene (6 bases). Trimming removed 3 bases from V and 3 bases from J, with 10 bases in between. CDR1 and CDR2 from the germline V gene are LGHNA and YNFKEQ. The CDR3 runs to 14 residues. In DNA form, the CDR3 reads TGTGCCAGCAGCCAGGCTCGGGAGACAGATACGCAGTATTTT. Translating gives CASSQARETDTQYF.

This clonotype was recorded a few times. The chain recombines TRBV4-3 with TRBJ1-2; 8 bases match TRBD1. Trimming took 1 base from V and 6 from J; bases not matched to a gene: 7. CDR3 length: 15 residues. CDR1 is LGHNA and CDR2 is YSLEER in the germline V gene. CDR3 nucleotide sequence: TGCGCCAGCAGCCAAGTAACTAACAGGGGGGATGGCTACACCTTC. It specifies CASSQVTNRGDGYTF.

In the case of this clonotype: The junction differs from germline at one of its ends, possibly a read error. This chain uses TRBV7-2 with TRBJ2-5, with D possibly matching TRBD1 (6 bases). Germline loops: CDR1 SGHTA, CDR2 FQGNSA. The CDR3 contains 16 residues. CDR3 DNA: TGTGCCAGCAGCTTAGGGTACTGGACAGCCCAAGAGACCCAGTACTTT. It encodes CASSLGYWTAQETQYF.

This clonotype has just a few counts. The V gene is TRBV20-1, the J gene TRBJ2-6; D possibly corresponds to TRBD1 (6 bases). Trimming shortened V by 6 bases and J by 1 base, and 16 bases separated the two germline ends. Germline V gene data show CDR1 as DFQATT and CDR2 as SNEGSKA (reference sequence). The CDR3 has 16 amino acids. This chain's CDR3 is CSARNSGTSGANVLTF. The CDR3 DNA follows: TGCAGTGCGAGGAACTCAGGGACATCTGGGGCCAACGTCCTGACTTTC.

This chain uses TRBV24-1 with TRBJ1-2, with a tentative D call TRBD1 (6 bases). V was cut by 4 bases and J by 7 bases, with 24 bases left in between. Germline lookup yields CDR1 KGHDR and CDR2 SFDVKD. The CDR3 has 17 residues. CDR3 coding DNA: TGTGCCACCAGTGAAGGAGGCGTGGGGGGCGGCCTTTTTGGCTACACCTTC. Translation gives CATSEGGVGGGLFGYTF.

There are a few counts of this clonotype. The rearrangement links TRBV4-3 to TRBJ2-3, with D maybe TRBD2 (5 bases). CDR3 size: 14 residues. Germline assignment: CDR1 LGHNA and CDR2 YSLEER. Trimming shortened V by 5 bases and J by 5 bases, and 14 bases separated the two germline ends. This chain's CDR3 is CASSVGEPEDTQYF. For the CDR3, the DNA is TGCGCCAGCAGCGTGGGAGAACCGGAAGATACGCAGTATTTT.

This chain joins TRBV9 and TRBJ2-1; possibly TRBD1 for D (6 bases). The V end lost 0 bases, the J end lost 7 bases, and 11 bases lay between the germline ends. The CDR3 is 14 amino acids. CDR1 is SGDLS, CDR2 YYNGEE, per germline. CDR3 sequence reads: CASSVVGAQNEQFF. The CDR3 DNA sequence: TGTGCCAGCAGCGTAGTGGGGGCGCAGAATGAGCAGTTCTTC.

This chain connects TRBV4-2 to TRBJ2-1, with D perhaps assigned TRBD1 or TRBD2 (5 bases each). Deletions cut 3 bases from V and 6 bases from J, with 15 bases between. Per germline, CDR1 LGHNA and CDR2 YNFKEQ. This CDR3 region has 15 residues. CDR3 region: CASSQGSNGGNEQFF. CDR3 nucleotide sequence: TGTGCCAGCAGCCAGGGTAGCAATGGGGGCAATGAGCAGTTCTTC.

This clonotype was found a few times. The genes are TRBV20-1 and TRBJ2-1; D call uncertain. The CDR3 covers 16 residues. Germline CDR1 is DFQATT and CDR2 is SNEGSKA (reference sequence). The V and J ends lost 0 bases and 2 bases respectively, with 14 bases between them. CDR3 sequence reads: CSARDVGQVPYNEQFF. As DNA, the CDR3 is TGCAGTGCTAGAGATGTCGGGCAGGTCCCCTACAATGAGCAGTTCTTC.

The sample holds a few counts of this clonotype. Relative to the germline gene, one junction end is altered; a read error may explain this. The genes are TRBV4-3 and TRBJ2-1; 15 bases are shared with TRBD2. CDR1 and CDR2 (germline): LGHNA, YSLEER. CDR3 length: 15 amino acids. As DNA, the CDR3 is TGTGCCAGCAGCTGGACTAGCGGGGGGGCCAATGAGCAGTTCTTC. It encodes CASSWTSGGANEQFF.

This clonotype has more than one count but fewer than ten. The genes are TRBV9 and TRBJ2-7; 13 nucleotides line up with TRBD2. CDR1 and CDR2 from the germline V gene are SGDLS and YYNGEE. Germline trimming cut 2 bases from V and 3 bases from J; bases unmatched to any gene: 2. The CDR3 is made up of 15 amino acids. The CDR3 loop reads CASSVGLAGSYEQYF. The CDR3 nucleotides read TGTGCCAGCAGCGTGGGACTAGCGGGGAGCTACGAGCAGTACTTC. The full variable domain, in which reference TRBV9 and TRBJ2-7 provide the parts outside the CDR3, is DSGVTQTPKHLITATGQRVTLRCSPRSGDLSVYWYQQSLDQGLQFLIQYYNGEERAKGNILERFSAQQFPDLHSELNLSSLELGDSALYFCASSVGLAGSYEQYFGPGTRLTVT.